The 18 T cell receptor beta chains in this list originate from one sample, sequenced in a study of regulatory T cells in long-lasting Graves disease. In building TCR beta libraries, iRepertoire HTBI primers were used together with Arm-PCR of CDR3 regions. TCRdb itself ran the multiplex PCR reads through MiXCR, one entry per CDR3 protein. The data contain roughly 350,000 distinct CDR3 sequences, 16% of them singletons. This sample's time point: newly diagnosed GD, antithyroid drugs for less than 3 months. Extracted PBMC RNA gave rise to the TCR library. A further study also used this sample, focusing on T cells in Graves' hyperthyroidism and ophthalmopathy.

The specimen was peripheral blood mononuclear cells (PBMCs), collected at new diagnosis, from a patient treated with antithyroid drugs. Every receptor here comes from a man aged 35 to 55 with Graves disease.

This clonotype was seen many times. This chain joins TRBV20-1 and TRBJ2-1, with a tentative D call TRBD1 (6 bases). V gave up 3 bases and J gave up 4 bases, with 10 bases separating them. The CDR3 extends over 13 amino acids. From germline, CDR1 is DFQATT and CDR2 SNEGSKA (reference sequence). The CDR3 loop reads CSASPGAYNEQFF. The DNA of the CDR3 is TGCAGTGCTAGTCCAGGGGCGTACAATGAGCAGTTCTTC.

Regarding this clonotype: A much larger clone sits a single nucleotide away, making a read error possible. J is TRBJ2-3 and V is TRBV6-6; the D is unclear. The length of the CDR3 is 17 residues. Deletions cut 0 bases from V and 1 base from J, with 14 bases between. Germline V CDR1 and CDR2: MNHNY, SVGAGI (reference sequence). CDR3 in DNA: TGTGCCAGCAGTTACTCGATTAGGGAAGGTTGCACAGATACGCAGTATTTT. It codes for CASSYSIREGCTDTQYF.

This clonotype was seen ten or more times. The gene calls are TRBV10-3 and TRBJ2-6; D gene unclear. Germline assignment: CDR1 ENHRY and CDR2 SYGVKD. Trimming shortened V by 2 bases and J by 1 base, and 6 bases separated the two germline ends. The CDR3 extends over 15 amino acids. CDR3 region: CAISEPNSGANVLTF. The CDR3 DNA reads TGTGCCATCAGTGAGCCGAATTCTGGGGCCAACGTCCTGACTTTC.

This clonotype was recorded many times. The J gene is TRBJ1-2, the V gene TRBV24-1; TRBD1 might be the D (5 bases). Between the trimmed V and J ends, which lost 3 bases and 4 bases, there was a span of 11 bases. This CDR3 comprises 14 residues. CDR1 is KGHDR and CDR2 is SFDVKD in the germline V gene. CDR3 in DNA: TGTGCCACCAGTGATGTTGACAGCAGCTATGGCTACACCTTC. Translating gives CATSDVDSSYGYTF.

This clonotype came up a few times. The genes are TRBV7-3 and TRBJ2-2, with 11 bases aligning to TRBD2. Germline V CDR1 and CDR2: SGHTA, FQGTGA. CDR3 length equals 16 residues. V shed 6 bases and J 5 bases; nucleotides not matched to a gene: 8. DNA for the CDR3: TGTGCCAGCAGGTCCCCCGGGACTAGCGGAACCGGGGAGCTGTTTTTT. This translates into CASRSPGTSGTGELFF. The whole variable domain, filled in from reference TRBV7-3 and TRBJ2-2, reads GAGVSQTPSNKVTEKGKYVELRCDPISGHTALYWYRQSLGQGPEFLIYFQGTGAADDSGLPNDRFFAVRPEGSVSTLKIQRTERGDSAVYLCASRSPGTSGTGELFFGEGSRLTVL.

The sample holds many counts of this clonotype. The chain joins TRBV7-2 to TRBJ2-7, with a tentative D call TRBD2 (5 bases). CDR1 and CDR2 (germline): SGHTA, FQGNSA. V shed 1 base and J shed 4 bases, with 14 bases lying between them. This CDR3 contains 15 residues. Here the CDR3 reads CASSLGDGGLYEQYF. In nucleotides, the CDR3 is TGTGCCAGCAGCTTAGGTGACGGCGGGCTATACGAGCAGTACTTC.

V gene TRBV5-1 combines with J gene TRBJ1-1, with D unresolved. In germline, CDR1 is SGHRS, CDR2 YFSETQ. CDR3 length equals 13 residues. V was clipped by 5 bases and J by 4 bases, with 12 bases between them. The CDR3 bases are TGCGCCAGCAGGACCTGGAGGAGCACTGAAGCTTTCTTT. Amino acid sequence: CASRTWRSTEAFF.

V is TRBV19 and J is TRBJ2-4, with D possibly matching TRBD2 (5 bases). V was shortened by 2 bases and J by 0 bases, with 8 bases between the two germline ends. The CDR3 is made up of 15 amino acids. Germline-derived CDR1 and CDR2 are LNHDA and SQIVND (reference sequence). The chain's CDR3 is CASSISGIAKNIQYF. The CDR3 coding sequence is TGTGCCAGTAGTATATCGGGAATAGCCAAAAACATTCAGTACTTC.

This clonotype was seen at least ten times. V usage is TRBV7-8 and J usage is TRBJ1-1; the D gene is possibly TRBD1 (5 bases). The germline V gene encodes CDR1 SGHVS and CDR2 FQNEAQ. This CDR3 contains 15 residues. Trimming removed 5 bases at V and 1 base at J, with 14 bases between. Here the CDR3 reads CASSPTRVENTEAFF. CDR3 coding DNA: TGTGCCAGCAGCCCTACCAGGGTCGAGAACACTGAAGCTTTCTTT.

Turning to this clonotype: This may be a read error: a much more frequent sequence differs by one nucleotide. The chain has TRBV20-1 and TRBJ2-5; TRBD2 aligns across 10 bases. The CDR3 totals 18 residues. The V gene's germline CDR1 is DFQATT and CDR2 SNEGSKA (reference sequence). The CDR3 nucleotides are TGCAGTGCTGCCACAGTGCGAGCGGGGGGGCCCGTAGGAGAGGCCCAGTACTTC. Amino acid sequence: CSAATVRAGGPVGEAQYF.

The chain couples TRBV19 to TRBJ2-5; 8 bases match TRBD2. This CDR3 is 15 amino acids long. CDR1 LNHDA and CDR2 SQIVND come from the germline V gene (reference sequence). J gave up 5 bases and V 3 bases, and 8 bases lay outside the gene matches. The CDR3 DNA follows: TGTGCCAGTAGTATCAGGGCGGGGGGCCAGGAGACCCAGTACTTC. It yields the protein CASSIRAGGQETQYF. Variable domain in full (rest from reference TRBV19 and TRBJ2-5): DGGITQSPKYLFRKEGQNVTLSCEQNLNHDAMYWYRQDPGQGLRLIYYSQIVNDFQKGDIAEGYSVSREKKESFPLTVTSAQKNPTAFYLCASSIRAGGQETQYFGPGTRLLVL.

V is TRBV2 and J is TRBJ1-2, with D perhaps matching TRBD1 (5 bases). This CDR3 spans 12 amino acids. V lost 7 bases and J 5 bases, leaving 11 bases between the germline ends. Germline V gene data show CDR1 as SNHLY and CDR2 as FYNNEI. The CDR3 DNA is TGTGCCAGCACTTATGACAGTTATGGCTACACCTTC. Translating gives CASTYDSYGYTF.

This clonotype was observed a few times. At one end the junction does not follow the germline gene, possibly because of a read error. This chain connects TRBV24-1 to TRBJ2-5, with D unresolved. Germline CDR1 KGHDR, CDR2 SFDVKD. There are 15 residues in the CDR3. In DNA form, the CDR3 reads TGTGTCACCAGTGATTCTAGGGTTGGAATCGAGACCCAGTACTTC. This codes for CVTSDSRVGIETQYF.

This clonotype was detected a few times. The rearrangement uses TRBV19 and TRBJ2-3, with D possibly called TRBD1 or TRBD2 (5 bases each). CDR1 LNHDA and CDR2 SQIVND come from the germline V gene (reference sequence). Trimming left V 0 bases short and J 7 bases short, with 14 bases between. This CDR3 is built from 15 residues. The CDR3 region has the DNA TGTGCCAGTAGTATAGAGTTTGGGGGTCGGAATACGCAGTATTTT. It codes for CASSIEFGGRNTQYF. The full variable domain, rest sourced from reference TRBV19 and TRBJ2-3, is DGGITQSPKYLFRKEGQNVTLSCEQNLNHDAMYWYRQDPGQGLRLIYYSQIVNDFQKGDIAEGYSVSREKKESFPLTVTSAQKNPTAFYLCASSIEFGGRNTQYFGPGTRLTVL.

The V and J genes are TRBV5-8 and TRBJ2-2; D uncertain. V was clipped by 0 bases and J by 1 base, with 13 bases between them. CDR1 is SGHTS and CDR2 is YDEGEE in the germline V gene. The CDR3 sequence is 17 residues long. CDR3 region: CASSLGAGPRNTGELFF. Written as DNA, the CDR3 is TGTGCCAGCAGCTTGGGCGCCGGCCCGAGGAACACCGGGGAGCTGTTTTTT.

The rearrangement uses TRBV2 and TRBJ2-7; D remains ambiguous. Germline lookup yields CDR1 SNHLY and CDR2 FYNNEI. With 0 bases removed from V and 2 bases from J, the gap between germline ends came to 17 bases. This CDR3 has 17 amino acids. The CDR3 region is CASSEAGSGVLAYEQYF. In nucleotides, the CDR3 is TGTGCCAGCAGTGAAGCGGGTTCCGGTGTCCTGGCCTACGAGCAGTACTTC. Full variable domain (missing parts from reference TRBV2 and TRBJ2-7): EPEVTQTPSHQVTQMGQEVILRCVPISNHLYFYWYRQILGQKVEFLVSFYNNEISEKSEIFDDQFSVERPDGSNFTLKIRSTKLEDSAMYFCASSEAGSGVLAYEQYFGPGTRLTVT.

This clonotype has ten or more counts. The gene calls are TRBV12-5 and TRBJ1-1; 11 nucleotides align to TRBD1. Germline V gene sequence: CDR1 LGHNT, CDR2 FRNRAP. The CDR3 has 15 amino acids. V was clipped by 5 bases and J by 11 bases; unmatched bases: 13. The CDR3 DNA follows: TGTGCTAGTGGTCCTCCGGACAGGGGGCTTGGTGAGGCTTTCTTT. Translating it yields CASGPPDRGLGEAFF.

Notes on this clonotype: An end of the junction differs from the germline gene, which may be a read error. This chain joins TRBV4-1 and TRBJ1-1; TRBD1 matches 9 bases. In germline, CDR1 is MGHRA, CDR2 YSYEKL. CDR3 length equals 15 residues. This CDR3 is CASSQDDRGEHESFF. The CDR3 DNA sequence: TGCGCCAGCAGCCAAGATGACAGGGGGGAGCATGAATCTTTCTTT.